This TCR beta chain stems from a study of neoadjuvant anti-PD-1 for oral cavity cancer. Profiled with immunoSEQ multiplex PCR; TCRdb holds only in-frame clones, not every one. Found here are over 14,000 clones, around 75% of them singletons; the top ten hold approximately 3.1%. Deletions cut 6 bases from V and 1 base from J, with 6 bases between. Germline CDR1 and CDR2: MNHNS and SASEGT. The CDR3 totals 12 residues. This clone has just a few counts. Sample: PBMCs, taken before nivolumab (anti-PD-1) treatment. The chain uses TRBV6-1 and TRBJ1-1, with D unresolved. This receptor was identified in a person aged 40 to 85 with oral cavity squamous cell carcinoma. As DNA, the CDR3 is TGTGCCAGCAGGGACTCGAACACTGAAGCTTTCTTT. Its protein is CASRDSNTEAFF.